This T cell receptor beta chain was captured in a study of blood T cell repertoires in COVID-19. Overall study context: Nucleic acid was either cDNA or gDNA, and it came from T cells, B-cell-depleted T cells, or PBMCs.

The CDR3 length is 17 residues. V was clipped by 3 bases and J by 4 bases; unmatched bases: 5. Germline CDR1 and CDR2: SGHRS and YFSETQ. Methods used by the authors: Nucleated cell counts were estimated from reference gene primer amplification. Generated by immunoSEQ multiplex PCR, the TCRdb table keeps only in-frame clones and is missing some. From that table come the V and J calls and clone size; the DNA was used to work out D and trimming. Found here are around 300,000 clones, approximately 83% of them singletons; the top ten hold about 1.9%. This chain connects TRBV5-1 to TRBJ2-1; TRBD2 agrees at 15 bases. The receptor comes from a woman in her twenties or thirties who had recovered from COVID-19. The specimen sequenced was peripheral blood. This CDR3 reads CASSSTGLAGGYNEQFF. Here the CDR3 DNA reads TGCGCCAGCAGCTCGACGGGACTAGCGGGAGGTTACAATGAGCAGTTCTTC.